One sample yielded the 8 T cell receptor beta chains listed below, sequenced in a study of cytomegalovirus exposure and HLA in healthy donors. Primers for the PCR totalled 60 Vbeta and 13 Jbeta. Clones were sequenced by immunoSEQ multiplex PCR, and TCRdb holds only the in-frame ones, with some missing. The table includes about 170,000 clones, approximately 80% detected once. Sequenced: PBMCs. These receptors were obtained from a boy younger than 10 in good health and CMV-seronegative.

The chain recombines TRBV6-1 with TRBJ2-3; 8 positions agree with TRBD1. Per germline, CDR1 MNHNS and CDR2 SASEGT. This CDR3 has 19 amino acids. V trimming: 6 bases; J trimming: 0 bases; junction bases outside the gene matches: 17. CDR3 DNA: TGTGCCAGCAGGGAAACAGGGGGAAGGGGATTGGTAAGCACAGATACGCAGTATTTT. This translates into CASRETGGRGLVSTDTQYF.

The CDR3 sequence is CASSPSSGGWSADTQYF. The CDR3 region has the DNA TGTGCCAGCAGCCCTAGTAGCGGGGGGTGGAGCGCAGATACGCAGTATTTT. The chain uses TRBV11-2 and TRBJ2-3, with 10 nucleotides matching TRBD2. The V gene end was trimmed by 5 bases and the J gene end by 4 bases; junction bases not matched to a gene: 12. CDR1 is SGHAT, CDR2 FQNNGV, per germline. The CDR3 is made up of 17 amino acids.

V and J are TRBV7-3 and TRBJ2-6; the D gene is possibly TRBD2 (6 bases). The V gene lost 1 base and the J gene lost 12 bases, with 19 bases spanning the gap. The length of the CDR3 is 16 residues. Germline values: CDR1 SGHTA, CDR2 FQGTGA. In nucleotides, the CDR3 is TGTGCCAGCAGCTTAAGGGGCGGGGATAGGAGCAGCGTCCTGACTTTC. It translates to CASSLRGGDRSSVLTF.

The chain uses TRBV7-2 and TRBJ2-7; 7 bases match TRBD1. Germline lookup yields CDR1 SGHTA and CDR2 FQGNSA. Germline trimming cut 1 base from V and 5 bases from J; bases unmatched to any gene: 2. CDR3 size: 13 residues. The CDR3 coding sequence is TGTGCCAGCAGCTTAGTAACAGGGGACGAGCAGTACGTC. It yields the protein CASSLVTGDEQYV.

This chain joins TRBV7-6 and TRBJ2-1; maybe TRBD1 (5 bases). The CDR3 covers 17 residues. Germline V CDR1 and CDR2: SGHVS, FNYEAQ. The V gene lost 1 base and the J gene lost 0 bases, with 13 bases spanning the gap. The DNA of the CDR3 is TGTGCCAGCAGCTTAGATCTGGGGCCAAGCTCCTACAATGAGCAGTTCTTC. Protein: CASSLDLGPSSYNEQFF.

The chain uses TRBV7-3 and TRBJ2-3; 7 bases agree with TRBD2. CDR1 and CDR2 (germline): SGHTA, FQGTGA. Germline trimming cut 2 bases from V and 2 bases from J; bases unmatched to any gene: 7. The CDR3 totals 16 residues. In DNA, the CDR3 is TGTGCCAGCAGCTTAGGACTAGATTGGTCCACAGATACGCAGTATTTT. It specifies CASSLGLDWSTDTQYF. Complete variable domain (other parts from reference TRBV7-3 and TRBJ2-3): GAGVSQTPSNKVTEKGKYVELRCDPISGHTALYWYRQSLGQGPEFLIYFQGTGAADDSGLPNDRFFAVRPEGSVSTLKIQRTERGDSAVYLCASSLGLDWSTDTQYFGPGTRLTVL.

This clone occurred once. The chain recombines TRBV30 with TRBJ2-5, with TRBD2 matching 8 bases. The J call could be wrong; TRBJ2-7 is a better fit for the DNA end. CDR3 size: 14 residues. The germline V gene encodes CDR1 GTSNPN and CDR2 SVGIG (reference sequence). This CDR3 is CAWTPRGGLYEQYF. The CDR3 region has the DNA TGTGCCTGGACCCCTCGGGGGGGACTCTACGAGCAGTACTTC.

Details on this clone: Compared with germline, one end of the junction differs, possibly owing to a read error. Here the CDR3 reads CATRGQGFAGANGLTF. In nucleotides, the CDR3 is TGTGCCACCAGGGGACAGGGATTTGCAGGGGCCAACGGCCTGACTTTC. This chain connects TRBV10-3 to TRBJ2-6, with 9 bases lining up with TRBD1. This CDR3 has 16 amino acids. Germline V lookup: CDR1 ENHRY, CDR2 SYGVKD.